This T cell receptor beta chain was sequenced in a study of blood T cell repertoires in COVID-19. As for the study in general: The United States, Italy and Spain supplied acute and convalescent COVID-19 samples.

Per the study methods: Amplification from reference gene primers served as the basis for estimated nucleated cell counts. TCRdb's table, derived via immunoSEQ multiplex PCR, lists solely in-frame clones and lacks some. Clonal size and the V and J genes are those of that table, whereas D and trimming came from the DNA. The sample lists approximately 150,000 clones; about 88% were seen once. CDR1 KGHDR and CDR2 SFDVKD come from the germline V gene. The CDR3 has 13 amino acids. V lost 9 bases, J lost 9 bases, and 10 bases stayed unmatched. Sequenced sample: peripheral blood. The TCR sequence derives from a human donor with acute or convalescent COVID-19. The donor label of this sample is uncertain. The chain recombines TRBV24-1 with TRBJ2-1, with TRBD2 matching 7 bases. In nucleotides, the CDR3 is TGTGCCACCTCACCTACTAGCGTCGGTGAGCAGTTCTTC. It specifies CATSPTSVGEQFF.